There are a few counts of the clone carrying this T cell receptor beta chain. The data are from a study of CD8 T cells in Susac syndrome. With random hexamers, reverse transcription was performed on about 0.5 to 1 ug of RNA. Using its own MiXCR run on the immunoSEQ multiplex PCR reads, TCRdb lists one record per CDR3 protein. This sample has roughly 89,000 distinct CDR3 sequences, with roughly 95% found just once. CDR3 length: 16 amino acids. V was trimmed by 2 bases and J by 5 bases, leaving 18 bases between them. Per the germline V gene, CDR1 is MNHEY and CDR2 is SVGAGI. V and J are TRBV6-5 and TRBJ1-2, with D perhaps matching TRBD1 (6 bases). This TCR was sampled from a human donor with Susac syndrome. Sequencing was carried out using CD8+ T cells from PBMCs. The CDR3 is CASSYPTGFGFYGYTF. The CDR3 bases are TGTGCCAGCAGTTACCCGACAGGTTTCGGGTTTTATGGCTACACCTTC.